These T cell receptor beta chains were read from a single sample in a study of T cell responses to AZD1222 COVID-19 vaccine. The protocol was immunoSEQ multiplex PCR, while the TCRdb copy is restricted to in-frame clones and leaves out a portion. The table has fewer than 150,000 clones, approximately 90% seen once; the top ten hold about 1.5%. Material: peripheral blood, obtained on day 0 of AZD1222 vaccination. These receptors were taken from an adult in good health. CDR3s include the opening cysteine and the closing phenylalanine or tryptophan. A D gene is named only where the DNA matches it firmly. Expanded clones are given a class, and other clones once, few, many or no size at all.

>NA|TRBJ2-7|NA|TRBV12-3/TRBV12-4
TGTGCCAGCAGTATCCTCCGAGATCGCGAGCAGTACTTC
CASSILRDREQYF
>NA|TRBJ2-3|TRBD2|TRBV30
TGTGCCGGGGACTTTAGACTAGCGGGCAAAACAGATACGCAGTATTTT
CAGDFRLAGKTDTQYF
>NA|TRBJ1-2|NA|TRBV19
TGTGCCAGTACTCCCACGACGAATACAAATCCCGGCTACACCTTC
CASTPTTNTNPGYTF
>NA|TRBJ1-1|NA|TRBV6-5
TGTGCCAGCAGTTACTCTCCAGGGGCGAACACTGAAGCTTTCTTT
CASSYSPGANTEAFF
>NA|TRBJ1-3|NA|TRBV28
TGTGCCAGCAGTTTATTAAGCATGCTGGGAAACACCATATATTTT
CASSLLSMLGNTIYF
>once|TRBJ1-5|TRBD1|TRBV5-5
TGTGCCAGCAGCATGGGACAGAGCAATCAGCCCCAGCATTTT
CASSMGQSNQPQHF
>NA|TRBJ2-3|TRBD2|TRBV6-5
TGTGCCAGCAAGGCTAGCGGGGGGCCCCCAGATACGCAGTATTTT
CASKASGGPPDTQYF
>NA|TRBJ1-1|NA|TRBV3-1/TRBV3-2
TGTGCCAGCAGCCCCCCCATATTGAACACTGAAGCTTTCTTT
CASSPPILNTEAFF
>NA|TRBJ1-3|NA|TRBV3-1/TRBV3-2
TGTGCCAGCAGCCAAGACGCAGGCACTGGAAACACCATATATTTT
CASSQDAGTGNTIYF
>NA|TRBJ1-1|NA|TRBV7-9
TGTGCCAGCAGCCCTGGGATGGGGCAGGGAGCTTTCTTT
CASSPGMGQGAFF
>NA|TRBJ1-4|NA|TRBV18
TGTGCCAGCTCACCCCCAGGGGTTGATAATGAAAAACTGTTTTTT
CASSPPGVDNEKLFF
>few|TRBJ1-3|NA|TRBV3-1/TRBV3-2
TGTGCCAGCAGCCAAGATGTTGACCGATACTCTGGAAACACCATATATTTT
CASSQDVDRYSGNTIYF
>few|TRBJ2-2|NA|TRBV6-4
TGTGCCAGCAGTGACAGGGGCACCGGGGAGCTGTTTTTT
CASSDRGTGELFF
>NA|TRBJ1-2|NA|TRBV7-8
TGTGCCAGCAGCCCCTACGGGAATGGCTACACCTTC
CASSPYGNGYTF
>once|TRBJ2-7|NA|TRBV20-1
TGCAGTGCTGTACAGGGCAACGAGCAGTACTTC
CSAVQGNEQYF
>NA|TRBJ1-5|NA|TRBV9
TGTGCCAGCAGCGCGGACACTTCCAATCAGCCCCAGCATTTT
CASSADTSNQPQHF
>once|TRBJ1-5|TRBD1|TRBV5-5
TGTGCCAGCAGCTTTAAACAGGGGGCTAATCAGCCCCAGCATTTT
CASSFKQGANQPQHF
>NA|TRBJ2-3|NA|TRBV27
TGTGCCAGCAGGACGGGTAGCACAGATACGCAGTATTTT
CASRTGSTDTQYF
>NA|TRBJ2-5|TRBD2|TRBV5-1
TGCGCCAGCAGTGCCTCAACCGGGGGGGGCCTTCAAGTTGAGACCCAGTACTTC
CASSASTGGGLQVETQYF
>NA|TRBJ1-1|NA|TRBV28
TGTGCCAGCAGTTTGGGGGACACTGAAGCTTTCTTT
CASSLGDTEAFF
>NA|TRBJ2-7|NA|TRBV5-1
TGCGCCAGCAGCCCGTCCGGGCCAGGCTACGAGCAGTACTTC
CASSPSGPGYEQYF
>NA|TRBJ2-2|NA|TRBV7-2
TGTGCCAGCAGCTTACTAGCAGCGAACACCGGGGAGCTGTTTTTT
CASSLLAANTGELFF
>NA|TRBJ2-2|TRBD1|TRBV5-4
TGTGCCAGCAGCACAACAGGGGGGAACACCGGGGAGCTGTTTTTT
CASSTTGGNTGELFF
>NA|TRBJ1-5|NA|TRBV6-2/TRBV6-3
TGTGCCAGCAGTTACTCGAGGGGAGGCCAGCCCCAGCATTTT
CASSYSRGGQPQHF
>NA|TRBJ1-6|NA|TRBV7-8
TGTGCCAGCAGCGATCGTCGGGATTCACCCCTCCACTTT
CASSDRRDSPLHF
>few|TRBJ2-7|TRBD1|TRBV5-1
TGCGCCAGCAGCTCCGGCGGGTGGGACAGTAGCTCCTACGAGCAGTACTTC
CASSSGGWDSSSYEQYF
>once|TRBJ1-3|NA|TRBV2
TGTGCCAGCGCAGGGCGGACCGGAGAACCTGGAAACACCATATATTTT
CASAGRTGEPGNTIYF
>once|TRBJ2-7|TRBD2|TRBV4-1
TGCGCCAGCAGCCAAGTAGCGGGGGGCCCCTACGAGCAGTACTTC
CASSQVAGGPYEQYF
>NA|TRBJ2-3|NA|TRBV30
TGTGCCTGGAGTAAGGGACTGTTGGATACGCAGTATTTT
CAWSKGLLDTQYF
>NA|TRBJ2-7|TRBD1|TRBV3-1/TRBV3-2
TGTGCCAGCAGCACCGGGACAGGGGGGTCCTACGAGCAGTACTTC
CASSTGTGGSYEQYF
>NA|TRBJ1-1|NA|TRBV5-5
TGTGCCAGCAGCTTGTTGGGGACTGAATTCACTGAAGCTTTCTTT
CASSLLGTEFTEAFF
>NA|TRBJ2-1|NA|TRBV7-3
TGTGCCAGCAGCTCATCGGGGGCCAGAATCGATGAGCAGTTCTTC
CASSSSGARIDEQFF
>NA|TRBJ1-1|NA|TRBV9
TGTGCCAGCAGGAGGGAACTGAACACTGAAGCTTTCTTT
CASRRELNTEAFF
>NA|TRBJ1-2|NA|TRBV5-1
TGCGCCAGCAGCCTGACAGACTATGGCTACACCTTC
CASSLTDYGYTF
>once|TRBJ1-1|NA|TRBV18
TGTGCCAGCTCACCGTCGGGGAGCACTGAAGCTTTCTTT
CASSPSGSTEAFF
>NA|TRBJ1-3|NA|TRBV9
TGTGCCTCCGGGAGGGAAGGATCTGGAAACACCATATATTTT
CASGREGSGNTIYF
>NA|TRBJ1-1|TRBD1|TRBV5-1
TGCGCCAGCAGCGTAATGGGACAGAAACTTCAAGCTTTCTTT
CASSVMGQKLQAFF
>NA|TRBJ1-5|NA|TRBV30
TGTGCCTGGAGTAGGGTGGACCAGCCCCAGCATTTT
CAWSRVDQPQHF
>NA|TRBJ1-5|NA|TRBV9
TGTGCCAGCAGCGGATTGACAGGACAGCCCCAGCATTTT
CASSGLTGQPQHF
>NA|TRBJ2-1|TRBD2|TRBV30
TGTGCCTCCTCCGCCCCAGGACTAGCGGGGGGCCCCCAGTTCTTC
CASSAPGLAGGPQFF
>NA|TRBJ2-2|NA|TRBV28
TGTGCCAGCCAAGAGGGGGGGAACACCGGGGAGCTGTTTTTT
CASQEGGNTGELFF
>NA|TRBJ2-7|TRBD1|TRBV25-1
TGTGCCAGCAGTGAAGGGGGACAGGGAGCGTACTACGAGCAGTACTTC
CASSEGGQGAYYEQYF
>NA|TRBJ2-2|NA|TRBV27
TGTGCCAGCAGAGCCCTGGGACAGAACACCGGGGAGCTGTTTTTT
CASRALGQNTGELFF
>NA|TRBJ1-1|NA|TRBV6-5
TGTGCCAGCAGTTACTCCCGGGGGGGGGTGAACACTGAAGCTTTCTTT
CASSYSRGGVNTEAFF
>NA|TRBJ1-2|TRBD1|TRBV5-4
TGTGCCAGCAGCCCGGACAGGGTGGGGGCTGGCTACACCTTC
CASSPDRVGAGYTF
>NA|TRBJ1-5|NA|TRBV5-6
TGTGCCAGCAGCCAGCGCGGGTCTAGCAATCAGCCCCAGCATTTT
CASSQRGSSNQPQHF
>NA|TRBJ1-2|TRBD1|TRBV18
TGTGCCAGCTCACGACCAACAGGGGGCGCCGGCTATGGCTACACCTTC
CASSRPTGGAGYGYTF
>NA|TRBJ2-3|NA|TRBV3-1/TRBV3-2
TGTGCCAGCAGCCAAGAAGCTAGGGGGGGAACTAGCACAGATACGCAGTATTTT
CASSQEARGGTSTDTQYF
>NA|TRBJ1-2|TRBD1|TRBV4-1
TGCGCCAGCAGCCAAGGGACAGGGGGCGATGGCTACACCTTC
CASSQGTGGDGYTF
>NA|TRBJ1-4|NA|TRBV5-5
TGTGCCAGCAGCTTGTCTACGGGGAGAGCAACTAATGAAAAACTGTTTTTT
CASSLSTGRATNEKLFF
>NA|TRBJ1-4|TRBD1|TRBV19
TGTGCCAGTAGTCCCCGGACAGGGGCCTCGAATGAAAAACTGTTTTTT
CASSPRTGASNEKLFF
>NA|TRBJ1-6|TRBD1|TRBV5-1
TGCGCCAGCAGCCCTGGGACAGGGGATAATTCACCCCTCCACTTT
CASSPGTGDNSPLHF
>NA|TRBJ1-2|NA|TRBV10-1
TGCGCCAGCAATTTCGTTGGAACCTGGGGACAAGGCTACACCTTC
CASNFVGTWGQGYTF
>once|TRBJ1-4|NA|TRBV7-8
TGTGCCAGCAGCTCCCGCAGGGCGCTGAGGAATGAAAAACTGTTTTTT
CASSSRRALRNEKLFF